A selection of T cell receptor beta chains follows, all from one sample in a study of neurological immune-mediated disorders. TCRdb itself ran the 5' RACE reads through MiXCR, one entry per CDR3 protein. The data show about 44,000 distinct CDR3 sequences, approximately 21% seen once. Sample: PBMCs. These TCRs come from a man aged 60 to 69 with HTLV-1-associated myelopathy (HAM/TSP). Both conserved end residues are trimmed from each CDR3.

v_call	j_call	cdr3_aa
TRBV7-9	TRBJ2-1	ASSLYTSGKADEQF
TRBV5-1	TRBJ1-1	ASSVRETGTEAF
TRBV3-1	TRBJ2-3	ASSPGAGVDTQY
TRBV5-1	TRBJ1-1	ASSLVQPAPLNAEAF
TRBV20-1	TRBJ2-1	SAGGLAISEQF
TRBV6-5	TRBJ2-3	ASSYMSGRTDTQY
TRBV20-1	TRBJ2-3	SARQGGDTQY
TRBV12-3/TRBV12-4	TRBJ2-5	ASSNQGLLQETQC
TRBV3-1	TRBJ2-7	ASSQVRGFRTYEQY
TRBV9	TRBJ2-1	ASSVGQSPYNEQF
TRBV10-3	TRBJ1-5	AIGGDKRNPQH
TRBV24-1	TRBJ1-2	ATSDAKGQGALGYT
TRBV12-3/TRBV12-4	TRBJ1-5	ASRMGENQPQH
TRBV9	TRBJ2-3	ASSPRGLAGAGDTQY